This T cell receptor beta chain was sequenced for a study of blood T cell repertoires in COVID-19. Authors' analysis steps: Estimates of nucleated cell counts were drawn from the amplification of reference gene primers. The table came from immunoSEQ multiplex PCR; TCRdb's copy has only in-frame clones and leaves some out. V, J and clone size reflect that table, while D and trimming were determined from the DNA. The repertoire holds some 310,000 clones, with around 91% as singletons. Sequencing used peripheral blood. This receptor was identified in a woman aged 40 to 50 with COVID-19, enrolled during active disease.

The CDR3 DNA is TGCACCAGCAGTCGGAGACTAGCGGGACGCCTATGGGAGCAGTACTTC. This encodes CTSSRRLAGRLWEQYF. The rearrangement links TRBV1 to TRBJ2-7; no check of the table's D call, TRBD2, against the DNA was made. TRBV1 is given as a pseudogene. This CDR3 is built from 16 residues.